The T cell receptor (beta chain) described here comes from a study of shared clonotypes between healthy human individuals. Looking at the study overall: Each donor had three CD4 naive, three CD4 memory, two CD8 naive and one CD8 memory plate.

TCRdb's table, derived via immunoSEQ multiplex PCR, lists solely in-frame clones and lacks some. The table has about 2.3 million clones, roughly 92% seen once; the top ten hold 0.37%. This clone was seen only a few times. Its matching antigen is unknown. Other nucleotide sequences in the sample specify the same CDR3. Trimming shortened V by 6 bases and J by 2 bases, and 4 bases separated the two germline ends. Germline loops: CDR1 KGHSH, CDR2 LQKENI. The CDR3 runs 11 residues. Overall study results and limits: Represented genetic and exposure-history diversity was restricted by having few donors. Clonotypes that were shared across a handful of donors made up roughly 5% of naive CD4 clonotypes.

Sequences were obtained from naive CD4+ T cells from PBMCs. Subset here: CD45RA+ positively selected. The chain has TRBV18 and TRBJ2-5, with D uncertain. The receptor's source is a man aged 18 to 35 in good health. Some clones in this sample may be carry-over from other donors' samples. The CDR3 loop is CASSGQETQYF. CDR3 bases: TGTGCCAGCTCGGGGCAAGAGACCCAGTACTTC.